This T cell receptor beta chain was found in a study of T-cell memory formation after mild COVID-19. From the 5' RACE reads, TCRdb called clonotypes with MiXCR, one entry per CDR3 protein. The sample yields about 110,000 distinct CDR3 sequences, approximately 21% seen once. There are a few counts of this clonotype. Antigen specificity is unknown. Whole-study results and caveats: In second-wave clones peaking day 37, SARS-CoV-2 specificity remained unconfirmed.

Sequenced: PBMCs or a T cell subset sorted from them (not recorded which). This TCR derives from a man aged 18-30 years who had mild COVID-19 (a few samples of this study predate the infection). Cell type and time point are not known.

CDR3 sequence reads: CATSGSGGTEAFF. CDR3 DNA sequence: TGTGCCACTTCGGGGTCAGGGGGCACTGAAGCTTTCTTT. The genes are TRBV15 and TRBJ1-1, with TRBD1 identical over 7 bases. CDR3 length: 13 residues. Germline loops: CDR1 LNHNV, CDR2 YYDKDF (reference sequence). Trimming removed 9 bases from V and 4 bases from J; junction bases left unmatched: 8. Using reference TRBV15 and TRBJ1-1 for the parts outside the CDR3, the full variable domain is DAMVIQNPRYQVTQFGKPVTLSCSQTLNHNVMYWYQQKSSQAPKLLFHYYDKDFNNEADTPDNFQSRRPNTSFCFLDIRSPGLGDTAMYLCATSGSGGTEAFFGQGTRLTVV.